The 14 T cell receptor beta chains given below trace back to one sample, sequenced in a study of blood T cell repertoires in COVID-19. Sequencing used immunoSEQ multiplex PCR; TCRdb keeps in-frame clones, though not all of them. The sample contains about 180,000 clones, 82% of which appear only once. Sequences were obtained from peripheral blood. Receptor source: a woman older than 75 with active or convalescent COVID-19.

The chain couples TRBV24-1 to TRBJ1-3; D possibly corresponds to TRBD1 (5 bases). Germline CDR1 reads KGHDR; CDR2 reads SFDVKD. This CDR3 has 15 residues. V was trimmed by 2 bases and J by 1 base, leaving 8 bases between them. The CDR3 DNA follows: TGTGCCACCAGTGATTCCGGGACTTCTGGAAACACCATATATTTT. It yields the protein CATSDSGTSGNTIYF.

The genes are TRBV19 and TRBJ1-2, with TRBD1 matching 10 bases. J lost 7 bases, V lost 5 bases, and 7 bases had no gene match. The CDR3 is 14 residues long. Germline V gene lookup returns CDR1 LNHDA and CDR2 SQIVND (reference sequence). Written as DNA, the CDR3 is TGTGCCAGTAGTCACGACAGGGGGCGAGTTGGCTACACCTTC. Translation: CASSHDRGRVGYTF.

V usage is TRBV24-1 and J usage is TRBJ1-1; D is unresolved. Trimming took 3 bases from V and 5 from J, leaving 9 bases between them. The germline CDR1 and CDR2 sequences are KGHDR and SFDVKD. There are 13 residues in the CDR3. The CDR3 is CATSDILNTEAFF. The CDR3 DNA reads as TGTGCCACCAGTGATATATTAAATACTGAAGCTTTCTTT.

The V and J genes are TRBV6-2 or TRBV6-3 and TRBJ1-2; TRBD1 might be the D (6 bases). Germline V gene data show CDR1 as MNHEY and CDR2 as SVGEGT. CDR3 length: 14 amino acids. V lost 5 bases to trimming and J lost 4 bases, with 14 bases between them. As DNA, the CDR3 is TGTGCCAGCAGTCCACAGGGCCCACTCTATGGCTACACCTTC. Translated, it gives CASSPQGPLYGYTF.

The chain is built from TRBV19 and TRBJ1-1, with D perhaps matching TRBD1 (5 bases). V lost 10 bases and J lost 3, with 15 bases in between. Germline V CDR1 and CDR2: LNHDA, SQIVND (reference sequence). This CDR3 contains 13 residues. CDR3 DNA sequence: TGTGCCACCCGTGATGGGGGGGACACTGAAGCTTTCTTT. This sequence encodes CATRDGGDTEAFF. Together with reference TRBV19 and TRBJ1-1, the CDR3 gives the full variable domain: DGGITQSPKYLFRKEGQNVTLSCEQNLNHDAMYWYRQDPGQGLRLIYYSQIVNDFQKGDIAEGYSVSREKKESFPLTVTSAQKNPTAFYLCATRDGGDTEAFFGQGTRLTVV.

The chain has TRBV30 and TRBJ1-2; the D gene is possibly TRBD1 (6 bases). Germline CDR1 GTSNPN, CDR2 SVGIG (reference sequence). The length of the CDR3 is 14 residues. V was shortened by 2 bases and J by 0 bases, with 10 bases between the two germline ends. The chain's CDR3 is CAWSLAGANYGYTF. DNA for the CDR3: TGTGCCTGGAGTCTCGCAGGGGCTAACTATGGCTACACCTTC.

This clone appeared a few times. The CDR3 protein is CASSHGQGHTEAFF. The CDR3 coding sequence is TGTGCCAGCAGCCATGGACAGGGTCACACTGAAGCTTTCTTT. The chain uses TRBV3-1 (or the pseudogene TRBV3-2) and TRBJ1-1; 8 positions match TRBD1. Germline V CDR1 and CDR2: LGHDT, YNNKEL (reference sequence). V lost 3 bases to trimming and J lost 3 bases; unmatched junction nucleotides: 3. The CDR3 length is 14 residues.

V gene TRBV19 combines with J gene TRBJ2-7; TRBD1 aligns across 9 bases. J gave up 3 bases and V 4 bases, and 10 bases lay outside the gene matches. Germline V gene sequence: CDR1 LNHDA, CDR2 SQIVND (reference sequence). This CDR3 region has 16 residues. This chain's CDR3 is CASSNAGGTGNYEQYF. CDR3 bases: TGTGCCAGTAGTAACGCAGGGGGGACAGGGAACTACGAGCAGTACTTC.

The chain couples TRBV3-1 (or the pseudogene TRBV3-2) to TRBJ1-4; D is uncertain. The V end was cut by 6 bases, the J end by 4 bases, with 9 bases between. The CDR3 runs to 13 residues. Germline CDR1 is LGHDT and CDR2 is YNNKEL (reference sequence). The CDR3 region has the DNA TGTGCCAGCAGGGATACTAATAATGAAAAACTGTTTTTT. Its protein product is CASRDTNNEKLFF.

This chain links TRBV2 with TRBJ2-2; 8 nucleotides match TRBD2. V was pared by 6 bases and J by 1 base, with 13 bases of the junction left unmatched. Germline V gene sequence: CDR1 SNHLY, CDR2 FYNNEI. CDR3 size: 18 residues. CDR3 DNA: TGTGCCAGCAGGGCCAGACTAGCGAGAGGTCGGAACACCGGGGAGCTGTTTTTT. Residues: CASRARLARGRNTGELFF.

This clone was counted a few times. The gene calls are TRBV9 and TRBJ1-1, with 7 bases identical to TRBD1. Trimming removed 4 bases from V and 4 bases from J; junction bases left unmatched: 7. This CDR3 comprises 14 residues. Germline CDR1 and CDR2: SGDLS and YYNGEE. This CDR3 reads CASSSTQGGTEAFF. DNA for the CDR3: TGTGCCAGCAGCTCTACTCAGGGGGGCACTGAAGCTTTCTTT. Looking up the rest from reference TRBV9 and TRBJ1-1 gives the full variable domain: DSGVTQTPKHLITATGQRVTLRCSPRSGDLSVYWYQQSLDQGLQFLIQYYNGEERAKGNILERFSAQQFPDLHSELNLSSLELGDSALYFCASSSTQGGTEAFFGQGTRLTVV.

The J gene is TRBJ1-3, the V gene TRBV5-6; D is undetermined. Germline V gives CDR1 SGHDT, CDR2 YYEEEE. The CDR3 consists of 15 residues. V was shortened by 4 bases and J by 0 bases, with 11 bases between the two germline ends. The CDR3 region is CASSPYESSGNTIYF. The DNA of the CDR3 is TGTGCCAGCAGCCCCTATGAAAGCTCTGGAAACACCATATATTTT.

This clone was recorded a few times. V gene TRBV5-1 combines with J gene TRBJ1-1; 8 positions agree with TRBD1. This CDR3 spans 15 amino acids. The V and J ends lost 2 bases and 6 bases, in that order; junction bases with no gene match: 9. In germline, CDR1 is SGHRS, CDR2 YFSETQ. DNA of the CDR3: TGCGCCAGCAGCTTAGGACAGGGTGTGGGATCTGAAGCTTTCTTT. This codes for CASSLGQGVGSEAFF.

The chain is built from TRBV27 and TRBJ2-7; possible D gene TRBD2, 5 bases. V was shortened by 6 bases and J by 2 bases, with 17 bases between the two germline ends. CDR1 is MNHEY, CDR2 SMNVEV, per germline (reference sequence). This CDR3 is built from 15 residues. The CDR3: CASSSTASGPYEQYF. The CDR3 DNA is TGTGCCAGCAGCTCCACAGCCAGCGGCCCCTACGAGCAGTACTTC.